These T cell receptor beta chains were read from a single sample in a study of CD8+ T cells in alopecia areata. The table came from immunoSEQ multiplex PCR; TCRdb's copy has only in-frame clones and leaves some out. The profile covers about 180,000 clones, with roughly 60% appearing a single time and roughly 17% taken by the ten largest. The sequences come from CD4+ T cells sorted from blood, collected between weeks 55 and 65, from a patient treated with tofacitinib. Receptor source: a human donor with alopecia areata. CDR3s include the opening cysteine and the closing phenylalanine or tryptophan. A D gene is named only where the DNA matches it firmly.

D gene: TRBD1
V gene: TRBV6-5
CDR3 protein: CASSSQGAGGANVLTF

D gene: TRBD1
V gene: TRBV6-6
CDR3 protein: CASSTTGTGRGYTF

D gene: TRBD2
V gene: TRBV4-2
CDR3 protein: CASSQGLAGKETQYF

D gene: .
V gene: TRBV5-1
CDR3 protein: CASSLTGTNSPLHF

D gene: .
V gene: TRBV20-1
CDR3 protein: CSATLVNEQYF

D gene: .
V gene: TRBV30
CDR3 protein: CAWGVGGPQETQYF

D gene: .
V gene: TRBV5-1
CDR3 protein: CASSLNRDQPQHF

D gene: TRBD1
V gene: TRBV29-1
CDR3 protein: CSVGPPGGRGHEQYF

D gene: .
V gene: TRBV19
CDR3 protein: CASSPVGGQTRKYF

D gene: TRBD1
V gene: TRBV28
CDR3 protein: CASSSGQGGGYTF

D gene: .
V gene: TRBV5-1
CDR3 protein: CASSSRPETYGYTF

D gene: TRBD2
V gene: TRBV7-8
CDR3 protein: CASSLGPGLAFDEQFF

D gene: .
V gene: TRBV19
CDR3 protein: CASTRRLLRNTGELFF

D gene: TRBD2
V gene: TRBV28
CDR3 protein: CASSFGGGRLDTQYF

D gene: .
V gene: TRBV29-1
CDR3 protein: CSVDRQIRNEQFF

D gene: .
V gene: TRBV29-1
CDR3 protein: CSVEMVLHTEAFF

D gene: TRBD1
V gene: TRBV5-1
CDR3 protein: CASSLDAPDRGRGGYTF

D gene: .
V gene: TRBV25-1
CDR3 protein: CASSEIGTGTQYF

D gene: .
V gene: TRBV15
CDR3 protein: CATSSLLNPYEQYF

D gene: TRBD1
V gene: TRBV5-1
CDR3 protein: CASSFTGQGYNEQFF

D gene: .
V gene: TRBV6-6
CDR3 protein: CASSHSGAGYTF

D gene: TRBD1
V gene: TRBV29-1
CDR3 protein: CSVRGSGQGNQPQHF

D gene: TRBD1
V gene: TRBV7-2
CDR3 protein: CASSLRDRGNSPLHF

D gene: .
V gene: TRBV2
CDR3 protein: CASSADGPNYGYTF

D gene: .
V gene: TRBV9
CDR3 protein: CASSLPRGEAFF

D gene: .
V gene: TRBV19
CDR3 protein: CASSPGANVLTF

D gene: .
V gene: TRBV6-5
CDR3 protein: CASSYLGFGEQFF

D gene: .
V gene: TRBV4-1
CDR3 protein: CASSQDRDYEQYF

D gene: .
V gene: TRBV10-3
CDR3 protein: CAISEWEGNTIYF

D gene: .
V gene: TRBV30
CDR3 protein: CAWISGAETQYF

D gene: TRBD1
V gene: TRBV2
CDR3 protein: CASSDDRGRGSDTQYF

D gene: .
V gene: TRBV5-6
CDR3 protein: CASSLAVTRGSDTQYF

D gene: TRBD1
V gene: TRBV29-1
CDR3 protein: CSVQEGQGGSQPQHF

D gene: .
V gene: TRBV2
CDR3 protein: CASNAENTGELFF

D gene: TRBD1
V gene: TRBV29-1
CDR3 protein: CSVDGQDLTDTQYF

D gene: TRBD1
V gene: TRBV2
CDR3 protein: CASSGDRSNSPLHF

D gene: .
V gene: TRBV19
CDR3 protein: CASSIGSSYEQYF

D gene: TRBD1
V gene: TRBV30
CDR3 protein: CAWSWTGGIQPQHF

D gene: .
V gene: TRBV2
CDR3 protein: CASTPWRGYGYTF

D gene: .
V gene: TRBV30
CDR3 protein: CAWSVTSGHQYF

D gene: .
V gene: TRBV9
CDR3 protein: CASSPTRGVNTEAFF